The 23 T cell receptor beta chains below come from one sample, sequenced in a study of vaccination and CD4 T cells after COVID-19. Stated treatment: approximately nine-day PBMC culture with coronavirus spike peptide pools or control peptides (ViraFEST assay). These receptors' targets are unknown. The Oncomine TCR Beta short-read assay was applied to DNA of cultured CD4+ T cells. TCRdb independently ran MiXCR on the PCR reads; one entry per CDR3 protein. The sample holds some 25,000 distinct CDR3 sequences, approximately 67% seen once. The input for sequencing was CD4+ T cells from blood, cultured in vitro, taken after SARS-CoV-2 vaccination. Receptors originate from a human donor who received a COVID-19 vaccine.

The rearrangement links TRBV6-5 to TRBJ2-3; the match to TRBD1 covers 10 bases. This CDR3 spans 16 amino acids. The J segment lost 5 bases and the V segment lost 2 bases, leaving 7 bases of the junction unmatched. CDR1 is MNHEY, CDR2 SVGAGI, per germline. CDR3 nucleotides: TGTGCCAGCAGTTACCCACCGGGACAGGGGTTAGATACGCAGTATTTT. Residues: CASSYPPGQGLDTQYF.

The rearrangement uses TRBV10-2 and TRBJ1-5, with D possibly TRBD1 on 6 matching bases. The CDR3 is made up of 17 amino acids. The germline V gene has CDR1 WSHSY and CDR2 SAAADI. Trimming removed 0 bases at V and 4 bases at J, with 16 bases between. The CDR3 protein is CASSESIVQGFNQPQHF. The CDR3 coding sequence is TGCGCCAGCAGTGAGTCGATTGTCCAGGGGTTTAATCAGCCCCAGCATTTT.

CDR3 nucleotides: TGTGCCAGCAGCTTAATCGGTTGGAACACTGAAGCTTTCTTT. This sequence encodes CASSLIGWNTEAFF. The rearrangement links TRBV7-2 to TRBJ1-1; unclear D gene. The CDR3 is 14 amino acids. With 2 bases removed from V and 1 base from J, the gap between germline ends came to 8 bases. Germline V gives CDR1 SGHTA, CDR2 FQGNSA.

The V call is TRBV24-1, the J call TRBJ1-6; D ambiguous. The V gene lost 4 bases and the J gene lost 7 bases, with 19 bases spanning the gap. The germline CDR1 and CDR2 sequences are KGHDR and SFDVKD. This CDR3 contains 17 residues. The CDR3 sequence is CATSERTSGAGNSPLHF. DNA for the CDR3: TGTGCCACCAGTGAGCGAACATCGGGAGCGGGGAATTCACCCCTCCACTTT.

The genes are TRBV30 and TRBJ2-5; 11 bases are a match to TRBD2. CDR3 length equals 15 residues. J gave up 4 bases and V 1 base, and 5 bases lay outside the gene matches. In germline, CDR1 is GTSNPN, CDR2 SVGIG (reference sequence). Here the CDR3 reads CAWSASGGRGETQYF. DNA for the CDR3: TGTGCCTGGAGTGCTAGCGGGGGGCGAGGAGAGACCCAGTACTTC.

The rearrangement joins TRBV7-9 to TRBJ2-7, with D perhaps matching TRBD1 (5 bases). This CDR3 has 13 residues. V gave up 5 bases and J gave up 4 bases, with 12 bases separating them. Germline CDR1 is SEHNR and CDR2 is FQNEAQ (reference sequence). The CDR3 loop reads CASSPSSGYEQYF. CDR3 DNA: TGTGCCAGCAGCCCTTCGTCAGGGTACGAGCAGTACTTC.

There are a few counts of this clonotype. The CDR3 coding sequence is TGTGCCACCAGTAAGGGCCTAGCAGGGGTCTACGAGCAGTACTTC. Protein: CATSKGLAGVYEQYF. The chain carries TRBV15 and TRBJ2-7; tentatively, D is TRBD1 (6 bases). With 6 bases removed from V and 3 bases from J, the gap between germline ends came to 18 bases. Germline V lookup: CDR1 LNHNV, CDR2 YYDKDF (reference sequence). There are 15 residues in the CDR3. Supplemented by reference TRBV15 and TRBJ2-7, the full variable domain reads DAMVIQNPRYQVTQFGKPVTLSCSQTLNHNVMYWYQQKSSQAPKLLFHYYDKDFNNEADTPDNFQSRRPNTSFCFLDIRSPGLGDTAMYLCATSKGLAGVYEQYFGPGTRLTVT.

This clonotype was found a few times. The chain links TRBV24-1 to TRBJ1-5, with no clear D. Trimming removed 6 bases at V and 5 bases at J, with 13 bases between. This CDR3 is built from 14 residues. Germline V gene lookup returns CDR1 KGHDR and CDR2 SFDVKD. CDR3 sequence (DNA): TGTGCCACCAGTTGGCGGGTTGCCGATCAGCCCCAGCATTTT. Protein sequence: CATSWRVADQPQHF.

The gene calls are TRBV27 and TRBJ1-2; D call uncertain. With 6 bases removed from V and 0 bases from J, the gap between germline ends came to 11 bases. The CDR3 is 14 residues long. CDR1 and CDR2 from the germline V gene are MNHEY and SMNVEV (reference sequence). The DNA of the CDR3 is TGTGCCAGCAGGCGCTCCGGAGCTAACTATGGCTACACCTTC. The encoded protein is CASRRSGANYGYTF.

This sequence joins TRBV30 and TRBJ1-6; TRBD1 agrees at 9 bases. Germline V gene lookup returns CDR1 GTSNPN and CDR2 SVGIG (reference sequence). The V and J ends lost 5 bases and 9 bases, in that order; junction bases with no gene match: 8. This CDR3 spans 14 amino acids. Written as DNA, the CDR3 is TGTGCCTGGGACACGGGACAGGGAAGTTCACCCCTCCACTTT. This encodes CAWDTGQGSSPLHF.

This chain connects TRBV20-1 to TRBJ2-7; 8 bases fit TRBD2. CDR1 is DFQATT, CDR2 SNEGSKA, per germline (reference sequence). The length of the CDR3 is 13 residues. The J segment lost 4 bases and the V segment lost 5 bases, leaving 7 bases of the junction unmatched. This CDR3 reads CSALGLDDYEQYF. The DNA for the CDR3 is TGCAGTGCTCTGGGACTAGATGATTACGAGCAGTACTTC.

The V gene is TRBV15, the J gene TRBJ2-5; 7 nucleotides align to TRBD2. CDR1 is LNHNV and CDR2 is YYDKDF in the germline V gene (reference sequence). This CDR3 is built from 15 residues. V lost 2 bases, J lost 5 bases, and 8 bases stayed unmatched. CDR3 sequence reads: CATSRPTAGVETQYF. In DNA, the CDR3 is TGTGCCACCAGCAGACCTACGGCGGGGGTGGAGACCCAGTACTTC.

The CDR3 here is CASSFGRDNSPLHF. DNA of the CDR3: TGTGCCAGCAGCTTCGGAAGGGATAATTCACCCCTCCACTTT. The J gene is TRBJ1-6, the V gene TRBV7-2, with D hard to call. Deletions cut 3 bases from V and 5 bases from J, with 8 bases between. Germline CDR1 is SGHTA and CDR2 is FQGNSA. The CDR3 is 14 residues long.

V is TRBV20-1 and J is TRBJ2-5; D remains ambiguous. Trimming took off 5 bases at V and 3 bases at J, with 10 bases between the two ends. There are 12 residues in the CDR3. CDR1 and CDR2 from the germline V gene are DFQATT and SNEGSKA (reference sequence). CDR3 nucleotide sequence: TGCAGTGCTGCCATCAGAGAAGAGACCCAGTACTTC. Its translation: CSAAIREETQYF.

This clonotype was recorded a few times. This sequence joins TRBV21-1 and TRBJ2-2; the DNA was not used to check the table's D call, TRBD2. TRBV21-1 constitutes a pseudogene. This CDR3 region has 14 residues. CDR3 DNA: TGTGCCAGTGAAGGCGGGGTAAACACCGGGGAGCTGTTTTTT. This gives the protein CASEGGVNTGELFF.

The CDR3 nucleotides are TGTGCCACCCGGGACAGGGCTTATGGCTACACCTTC. This sequence encodes CATRDRAYGYTF. The chain is built from TRBV6-1 and TRBJ1-2; 9 bases map to TRBD1. Trimming removed 10 bases from V and 5 bases from J; junction bases left unmatched: 5. CDR3 length: 12 residues. Germline V gives CDR1 MNHNS, CDR2 SASEGT.

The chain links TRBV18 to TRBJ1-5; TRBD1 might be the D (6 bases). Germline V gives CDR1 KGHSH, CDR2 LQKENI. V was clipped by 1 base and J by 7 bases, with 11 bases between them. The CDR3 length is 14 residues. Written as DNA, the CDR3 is TGTGCCAGCTCACCACGGGGGGCTGGACAGCCCCAGCATTTT. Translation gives CASSPRGAGQPQHF. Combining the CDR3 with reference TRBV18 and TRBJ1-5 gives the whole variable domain NAGVMQNPRHLVRRRGQEARLRCSPMKGHSHVYWYRQLPEEGLKFMVYLQKENIIDESGMPKERFSAEFPKEGPSILRIQQVVRGDSAAYFCASSPRGAGQPQHFGDGTRLSIL.

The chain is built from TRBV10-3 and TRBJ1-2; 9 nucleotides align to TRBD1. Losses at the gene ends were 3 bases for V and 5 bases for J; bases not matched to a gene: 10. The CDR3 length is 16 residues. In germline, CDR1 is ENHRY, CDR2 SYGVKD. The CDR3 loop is CAISEGTGSPSYGYTF. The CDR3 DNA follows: TGTGCCATCAGTGAAGGGACAGGGTCCCCCTCTTATGGCTACACCTTC.

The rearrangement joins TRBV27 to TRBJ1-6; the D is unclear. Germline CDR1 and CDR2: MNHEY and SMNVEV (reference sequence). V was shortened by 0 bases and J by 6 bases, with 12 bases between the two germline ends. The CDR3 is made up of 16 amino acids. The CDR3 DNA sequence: TGTGCCAGCAGTTTATCGGCCGGTAGGGTTAATTCACCCCTCCACTTT. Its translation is CASSLSAGRVNSPLHF.

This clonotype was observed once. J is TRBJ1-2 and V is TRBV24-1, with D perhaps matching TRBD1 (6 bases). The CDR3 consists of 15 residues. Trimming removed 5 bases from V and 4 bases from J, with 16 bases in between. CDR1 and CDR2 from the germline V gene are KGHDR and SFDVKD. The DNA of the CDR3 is TGTGCCACCAGTGGACGGACAGCGGGAGTCTATGGCTACACCTTC. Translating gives CATSGRTAGVYGYTF.

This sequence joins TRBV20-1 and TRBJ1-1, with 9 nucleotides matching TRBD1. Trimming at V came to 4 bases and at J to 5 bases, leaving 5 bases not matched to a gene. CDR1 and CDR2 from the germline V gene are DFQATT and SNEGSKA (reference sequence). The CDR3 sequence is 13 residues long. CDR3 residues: CSATPTGGTEAFF. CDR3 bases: TGCAGTGCTACCCCGACAGGGGGAACTGAAGCTTTCTTT.

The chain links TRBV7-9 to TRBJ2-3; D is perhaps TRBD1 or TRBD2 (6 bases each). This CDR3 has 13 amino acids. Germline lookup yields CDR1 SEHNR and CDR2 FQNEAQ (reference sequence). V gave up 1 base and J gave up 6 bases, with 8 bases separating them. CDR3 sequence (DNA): TGTGCCAGCAGCTTAGTAGGGGGGGATACGCAGTATTTT. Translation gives CASSLVGGDTQYF.

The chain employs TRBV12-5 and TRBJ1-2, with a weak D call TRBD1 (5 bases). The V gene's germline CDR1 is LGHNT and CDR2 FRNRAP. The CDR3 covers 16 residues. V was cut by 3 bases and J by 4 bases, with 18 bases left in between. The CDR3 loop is CASGFQETVTLYGYTF. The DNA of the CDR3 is TGTGCTAGTGGTTTCCAAGAGACAGTAACACTCTATGGCTACACCTTC.